These 11 T cell receptor beta chains were all obtained from the same sample, sequenced in a study of cytomegalovirus exposure and HLA in healthy donors. Clones were sequenced by immunoSEQ multiplex PCR, and TCRdb holds only the in-frame ones, with some missing. The sample carries over 250,000 clones, 70% to 90% recorded once. The sequencing input was PBMCs. These receptors were obtained from a woman between 18 and 29 years old in good health and CMV-seronegative.

This clone has just a few counts. V usage is TRBV5-6 and J usage is TRBJ2-7; D gene ambiguous. V was clipped by 1 base and J by 5 bases, with 16 bases between them. CDR3 size: 15 residues. Germline V gene lookup returns CDR1 SGHDT and CDR2 YYEEEE. In nucleotides, the CDR3 is TGTGCCAGCAGCTTGAGTAGCTACGGGTTGGACGAGCAGTACTTC. Translating it yields CASSLSSYGLDEQYF.

This sequence joins TRBV4-1 and TRBJ2-7; D unclear. This CDR3 contains 14 residues. Trimming left V 4 bases short and J 0 bases short, with 10 bases between. Germline V gene lookup returns CDR1 MGHRA and CDR2 YSYEKL. The CDR3 here is CASSPRSISYEQYF. In DNA, the CDR3 is TGCGCCAGCAGCCCGAGATCGATCTCCTACGAGCAGTACTTC.

The rearrangement uses TRBV7-9 and TRBJ1-1; the D is unclear. Looked up from germline, CDR1 is SEHNR and CDR2 is FQNEAQ (reference sequence). Trimming shortened V by 5 bases and J by 6 bases, and 10 bases separated the two germline ends. This CDR3 contains 12 residues. Written as DNA, the CDR3 is TGTGCCAGCAGCCCTAGCGCCGCTGAAGCTTTCTTT. Amino acid sequence: CASSPSAAEAFF.

This chain joins TRBV27 and TRBJ2-5; D remains unclear. Germline-derived CDR1 and CDR2 are MNHEY and SMNVEV (reference sequence). The CDR3 is 12 residues long. V lost 5 bases and J 0 bases, leaving 4 bases between the germline ends. CDR3 region: CASSPNQETQYF. CDR3 nucleotide sequence: TGTGCCAGCAGTCCAAACCAAGAGACCCAGTACTTC.

The gene calls are TRBV11-3 and TRBJ2-7; D uncertain. The V gene's germline CDR1 is SGHNT and CDR2 YENEEA. Trimming stripped 0 bases from V and 4 bases from J, with 13 bases between. This CDR3 has 15 residues. The CDR3 DNA reads as TGTGCCAGCAGCTTAGACCGGTCCAAGCTTTACGAGCAGTACTTC. This translates into CASSLDRSKLYEQYF. Drawing the rest from reference TRBV11-3 and TRBJ2-7, the complete variable domain is EAGVVQSPRYKIIEKKQPVAFWCNPISGHNTLYWYLQNLGQGPELLIRYENEEAVDDSQLPKDRFSAERLKGVDSTLKIQPAELGDSAVYLCASSLDRSKLYEQYFGPGTRLTVT.

V and J are TRBV27 and TRBJ1-4; D ambiguous. The CDR3 extends over 13 amino acids. Per germline, CDR1 MNHEY and CDR2 SMNVEV (reference sequence). V was cut by 6 bases and J by 4 bases, with 9 bases left in between. CDR3 loop: CASRRRVNEKLFF. The CDR3 DNA follows: TGTGCCAGCAGGAGGAGGGTTAATGAAAAACTGTTTTTT.

This clone was detected only a few times. V is TRBV28 and J is TRBJ1-2, with TRBD1 as a possible D gene (5 bases). The germline V gene has CDR1 MDHEN and CDR2 SYDVKM. The CDR3 contains 14 residues. Trimming pared 2 bases from V and 4 bases from J, leaving 11 bases between. The CDR3 loop reads CASSLGAGVYGYTF. The CDR3 coding sequence is TGTGCCAGCAGTTTAGGGGCAGGCGTCTATGGCTACACCTTC.

The gene calls are TRBV28 and TRBJ1-2; no reliable D call. Germline loops: CDR1 MDHEN, CDR2 SYDVKM. V lost 6 bases, J lost 0 bases, and 14 bases lay in between. The CDR3 extends over 15 amino acids. This CDR3 reads CASSPVVSANYGYTF. CDR3 DNA: TGTGCCAGCAGCCCCGTCGTCTCCGCTAACTATGGCTACACCTTC.

The CDR3 coding sequence is TGTGCCAGCAGGCAGACAGGGTCGGGGCAGCCCCAGCATTTT. Amino acid sequence: CASRQTGSGQPQHF. The V and J genes are TRBV28 and TRBJ1-5; TRBD1 matches 7 bases. J was trimmed by 7 bases and V by 6 bases; bases with no gene match: 9. CDR1 is MDHEN and CDR2 is SYDVKM in the germline V gene. This CDR3 is built from 14 residues.

This clone was picked up one time. The V gene is TRBV5-6, the J gene TRBJ1-2; no reliable D call. CDR1 SGHDT and CDR2 YYEEEE come from the germline V gene. The CDR3 has 13 amino acids. V was pared by 0 bases and J by 2 bases, with 5 bases between. CDR3 residues: CASSLAENYGYTF. DNA for the CDR3: TGTGCCAGCAGCTTGGCCGAGAACTATGGCTACACCTTC.

The rearrangement links TRBV18 to TRBJ2-1; TRBD2 matches 7 bases. Germline CDR1 and CDR2: KGHSH and LQKENI. The CDR3 extends over 15 amino acids. Trimming at V came to 3 bases and at J to 3 bases, leaving 5 bases not matched to a gene. The CDR3 loop reads CASSPSAGVYNEQFF. The CDR3 bases are TGTGCCAGCTCACCCTCGGCGGGGGTCTACAATGAGCAGTTCTTC. The full variable domain, its missing parts supplied by reference TRBV18 and TRBJ2-1, is NAGVMQNPRHLVRRRGQEARLRCSPMKGHSHVYWYRQLPEEGLKFMVYLQKENIIDESGMPKERFSAEFPKEGPSILRIQQVVRGDSAAYFCASSPSAGVYNEQFFGPGTRLTVL.